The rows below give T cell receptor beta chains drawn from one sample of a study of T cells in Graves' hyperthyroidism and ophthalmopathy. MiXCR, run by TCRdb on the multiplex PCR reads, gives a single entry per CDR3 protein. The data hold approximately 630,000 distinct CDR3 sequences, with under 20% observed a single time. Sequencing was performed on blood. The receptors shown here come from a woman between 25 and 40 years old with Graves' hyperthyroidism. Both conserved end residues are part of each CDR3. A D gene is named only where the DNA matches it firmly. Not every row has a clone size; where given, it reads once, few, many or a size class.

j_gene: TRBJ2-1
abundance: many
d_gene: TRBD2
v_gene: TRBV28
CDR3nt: TGTGCCAGCAGTTTAAGCGGGACCTACAATGAGCAGTTCTTC
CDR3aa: CASSLSGTYNEQFF

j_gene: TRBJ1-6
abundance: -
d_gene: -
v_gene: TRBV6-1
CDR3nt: TGTGCCAGCAGAAGGGCGACGGCGGTGGGTTCACCCCTCCACTTT
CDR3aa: CASRRATAVGSPLHF

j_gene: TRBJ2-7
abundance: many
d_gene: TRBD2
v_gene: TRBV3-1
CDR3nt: TGTGCCAGCAGCCAAGGGACTAGCGGACGATTACTCTTCTACGAGCAGTACTTC
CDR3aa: CASSQGTSGRLLFYEQYF

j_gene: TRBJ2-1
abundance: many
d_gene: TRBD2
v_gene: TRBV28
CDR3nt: TGTGCCAGCAGTTCCCGAACGGGACTAGCGGTAGTAGAGCAGTTCTTC
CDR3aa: CASSSRTGLAVVEQFF

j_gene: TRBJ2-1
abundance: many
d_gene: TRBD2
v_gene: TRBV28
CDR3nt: TGTGCCAGCAGTTTTTTAGCTAGCGGGAGGGCCCATGAGCAGTTCTTC
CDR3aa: CASSFLASGRAHEQFF

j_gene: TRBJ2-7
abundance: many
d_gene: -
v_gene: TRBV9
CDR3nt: TGTGCCAGCAGCCCTCAGCCGGGGACTTCCTACGAGCAGTACTTC
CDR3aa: CASSPQPGTSYEQYF

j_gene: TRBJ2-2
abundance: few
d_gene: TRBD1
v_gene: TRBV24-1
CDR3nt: TGTGCCACCAGTGTTTCCGGGACAGGGAAGGGCGGGGAGCTGTTTTTT
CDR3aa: CATSVSGTGKGGELFF

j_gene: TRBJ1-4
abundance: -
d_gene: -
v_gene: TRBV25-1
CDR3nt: TGTGCCAGCAGTGTGGGACGGGTGAATAGTGAAAAACTGTTTTTT
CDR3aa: CASSVGRVNSEKLFF

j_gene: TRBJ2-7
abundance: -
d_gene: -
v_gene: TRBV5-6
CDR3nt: TGTGCCAGCAGCTTAGGGACGGACACCTACGAGCAGTACTTC
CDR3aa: CASSLGTDTYEQYF

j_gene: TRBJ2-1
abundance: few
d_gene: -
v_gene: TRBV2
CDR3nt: TGTGCCAGCAGGACTACCGAGTTTTTGTCGAGCGGACTCACCTACAATGAGCAGTTCTTC
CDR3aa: CASRTTEFLSSGLTYNEQFF

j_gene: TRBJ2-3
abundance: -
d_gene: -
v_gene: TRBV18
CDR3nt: TGTGCCAGCTCACCAACAAGGTCAGATACGCAGTATTTT
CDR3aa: CASSPTRSDTQYF

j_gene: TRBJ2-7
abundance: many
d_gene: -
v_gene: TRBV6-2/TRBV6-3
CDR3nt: TGTGCCAGCACCCCCGCGGTGACTCGGTTCGAGCAGTACTTC
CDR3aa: CASTPAVTRFEQYF

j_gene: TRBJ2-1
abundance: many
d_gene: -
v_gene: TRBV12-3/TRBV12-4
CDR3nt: TGTGCCAGCAGTTTACTAAGGGATGAGCAGTTCTTC
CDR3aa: CASSLLRDEQFF

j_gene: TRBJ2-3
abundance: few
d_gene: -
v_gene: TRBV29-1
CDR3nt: TGCAGCGTGCTTGAAGTCCCAGATACGCAGTATTTT
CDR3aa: CSVLEVPDTQYF

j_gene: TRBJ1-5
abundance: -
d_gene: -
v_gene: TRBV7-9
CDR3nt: TGTGCCAGCAGCCGACAGGAAGATCAGCCCCAGCATTTT
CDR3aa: CASSRQEDQPQHF

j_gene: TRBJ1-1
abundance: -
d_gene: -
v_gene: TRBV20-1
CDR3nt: TGCAGTGCTAGACCCTCCCGAGGCTTGAACACTGAAGCTTTCTTT
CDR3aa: CSARPSRGLNTEAFF

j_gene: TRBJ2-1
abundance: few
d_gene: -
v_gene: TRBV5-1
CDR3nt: TGCGCCAGCAGGGCCGACCTTTTCGAGTTCTTC
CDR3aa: CASRADLFEFF

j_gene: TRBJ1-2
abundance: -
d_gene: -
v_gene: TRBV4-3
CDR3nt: TGCGCCAGCAGCCAAGGGACAGTCTTACCCTATGGCTACACCTTC
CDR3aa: CASSQGTVLPYGYTF

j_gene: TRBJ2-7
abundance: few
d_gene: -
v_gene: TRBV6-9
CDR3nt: TGTGCCAGCAGTTGTGGGGGTTACGAGCAGTACTTC
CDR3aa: CASSCGGYEQYF

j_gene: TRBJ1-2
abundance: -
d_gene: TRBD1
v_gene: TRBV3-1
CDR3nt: TGTGCCAGCAGCCTACTGGGGACAGGGATCTATGGCTACACCTTC
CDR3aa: CASSLLGTGIYGYTF

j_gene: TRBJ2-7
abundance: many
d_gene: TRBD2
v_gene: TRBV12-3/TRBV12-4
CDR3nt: TGTGCCAGCAGTGGACTAGCGAATTACGAGCAGTACTTC
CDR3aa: CASSGLANYEQYF

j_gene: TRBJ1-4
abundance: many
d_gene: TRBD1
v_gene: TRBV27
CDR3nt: TGTGCCAGCAGTTTACAGGGACAGGAGTGGGAAAAACTGTTTTTT
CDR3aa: CASSLQGQEWEKLFF

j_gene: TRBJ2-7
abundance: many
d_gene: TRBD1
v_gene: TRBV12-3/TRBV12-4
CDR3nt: TGTGCCAGCACCGGGACAGGGGGGCACGAGCAGTACTTC
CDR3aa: CASTGTGGHEQYF

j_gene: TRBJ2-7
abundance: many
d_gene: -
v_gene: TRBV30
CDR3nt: TGTGCCTGGAGTGGTCGGTACGAGCAGTACTTC
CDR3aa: CAWSGRYEQYF

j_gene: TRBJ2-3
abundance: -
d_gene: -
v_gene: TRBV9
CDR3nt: TGTGCCAGCGAGAGGTGGGGTGAGGTCCCAGATACGCAGTATTTT
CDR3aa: CASERWGEVPDTQYF

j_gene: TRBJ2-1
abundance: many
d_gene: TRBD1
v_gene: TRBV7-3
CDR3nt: TGTGCCAGCAGCGCCGGACAGGGGGCCTACAATGAGCAGTTCTTC
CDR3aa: CASSAGQGAYNEQFF

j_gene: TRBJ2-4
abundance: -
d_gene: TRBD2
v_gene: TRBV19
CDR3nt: TGTGCCAGTAGATCCCTAGCGGTAATAGCCAAAAACATTCAGTACTTC
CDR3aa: CASRSLAVIAKNIQYF

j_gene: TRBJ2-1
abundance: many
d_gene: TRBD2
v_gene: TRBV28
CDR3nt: TGTGCCCACGAGCGGGATGGGGGCAATGAGCAGTTCTTC
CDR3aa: CAHERDGGNEQFF

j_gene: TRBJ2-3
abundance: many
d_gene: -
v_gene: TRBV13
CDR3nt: TGTGCCAGCAGCTCGCAATCTAGCGTCCCAGATACGCAGTATTTT
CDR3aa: CASSSQSSVPDTQYF

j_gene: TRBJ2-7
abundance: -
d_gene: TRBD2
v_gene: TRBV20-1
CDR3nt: TGCAGTGCTAATAGGGCCGGGACTAGCGACGAGCAGTACTTC
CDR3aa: CSANRAGTSDEQYF

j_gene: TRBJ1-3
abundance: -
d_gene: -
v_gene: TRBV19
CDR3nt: TGTGCCAGTAGTATCGGGGTCGAAAACACCATATATTTT
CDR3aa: CASSIGVENTIYF

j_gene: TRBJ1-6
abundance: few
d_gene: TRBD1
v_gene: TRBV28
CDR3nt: TGTGCCAGCAGACCGGACAGGGTCCAATCACCCCTCCACTTT
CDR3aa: CASRPDRVQSPLHF

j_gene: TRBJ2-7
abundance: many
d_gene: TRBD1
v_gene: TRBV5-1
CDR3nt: TGCGCCAGCAGCCGAGACGGACAGGTTTCCTACGAGCAGTACTTC
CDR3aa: CASSRDGQVSYEQYF

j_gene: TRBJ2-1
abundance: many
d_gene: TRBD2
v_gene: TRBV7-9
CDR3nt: TGTGCCAGCAGCTTACCGGCGGGAGGCTACAATGAGCAGTTCTTC
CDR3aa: CASSLPAGGYNEQFF

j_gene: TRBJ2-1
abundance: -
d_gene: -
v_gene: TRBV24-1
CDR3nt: TGTGCCACCAGTGATTTATTACACAACTACAATGAGCAGTTCTTC
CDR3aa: CATSDLLHNYNEQFF

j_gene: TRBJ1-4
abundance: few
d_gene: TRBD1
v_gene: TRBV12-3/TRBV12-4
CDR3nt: TGTGCCAGCAGCTCCCGGGACAGGGGCTTATCTAATGAAAAACTGTTTTTT
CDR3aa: CASSSRDRGLSNEKLFF

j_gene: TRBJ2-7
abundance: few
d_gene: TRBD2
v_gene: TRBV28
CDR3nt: TGTGCCAGCGGGGAGACTAGCGTGAAAGGCGAGCAGTACTTC
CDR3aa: CASGETSVKGEQYF

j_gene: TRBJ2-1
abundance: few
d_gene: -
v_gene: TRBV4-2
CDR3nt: TGTGCCAGCAGCCCGGCCAACAATGAGCAGTTCTTC
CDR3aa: CASSPANNEQFF

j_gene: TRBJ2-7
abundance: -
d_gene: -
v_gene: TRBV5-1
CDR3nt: TGCGCCAGCAGCTTGGGACACTCCTACAATGAGCAGTACTTC
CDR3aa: CASSLGHSYNEQYF

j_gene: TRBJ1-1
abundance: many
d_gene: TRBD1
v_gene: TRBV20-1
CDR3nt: TGCAGTGCTGGGACAGCTAACATGAACACTGAAGCTTTCTTT
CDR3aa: CSAGTANMNTEAFF

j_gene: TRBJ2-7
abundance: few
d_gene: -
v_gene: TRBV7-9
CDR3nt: TGTGCCAGCAGCTTATCCTATTACGAGCAGTACTTC
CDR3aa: CASSLSYYEQYF

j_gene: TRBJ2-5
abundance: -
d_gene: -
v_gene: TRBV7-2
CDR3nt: TGTGCCAGCAGCTCTCGCCGAACGGGCCGGGAGACCCAGTACTTC
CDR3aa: CASSSRRTGRETQYF

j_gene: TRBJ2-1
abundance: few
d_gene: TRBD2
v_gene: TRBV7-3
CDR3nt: TGTGCCAGCAGCGACGGACTAGCGGGATCCAATGAGCAGTTCTTC
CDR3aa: CASSDGLAGSNEQFF

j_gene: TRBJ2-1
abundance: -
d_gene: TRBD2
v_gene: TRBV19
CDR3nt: TGTGCCAGTAGTATTGTAGCGGGCAATGATGAGCAGTTCTTC
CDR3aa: CASSIVAGNDEQFF

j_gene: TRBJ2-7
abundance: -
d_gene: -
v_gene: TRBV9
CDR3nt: TGTGCCAGCAGCACCAGGGTACGGCACGAGCAGTACTTC
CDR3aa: CASSTRVRHEQYF

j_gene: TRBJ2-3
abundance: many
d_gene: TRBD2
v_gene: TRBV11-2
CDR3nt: TGTGCCAGCAGCTTAGGGGCCGGGAGGGGCGGAGGTACGCAGTATTTT
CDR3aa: CASSLGAGRGGGTQYF

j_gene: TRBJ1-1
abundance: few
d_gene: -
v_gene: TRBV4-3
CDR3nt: TGCGCCAGCAGCCAAGAAAGACCGGGGGCTGCCGAAGCTTTCTTT
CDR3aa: CASSQERPGAAEAFF

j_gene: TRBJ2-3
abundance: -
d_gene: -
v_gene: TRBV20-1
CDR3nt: TGCAGTGCTAGATCCGGGGATACGCAGTATTTT
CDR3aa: CSARSGDTQYF

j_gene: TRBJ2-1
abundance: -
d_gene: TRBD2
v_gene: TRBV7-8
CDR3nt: TGTGCCAGCAGCTTAGCCCGGGTTATTAATAGCGGGGCAAATCTGTATGAGCAGTTCTTC
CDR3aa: CASSLARVINSGANLYEQFF

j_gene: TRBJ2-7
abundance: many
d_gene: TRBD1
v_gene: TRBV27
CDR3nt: TGTGCCAGCAGTCCGGGGACAGGGATCTACGAGCAGTACTTC
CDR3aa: CASSPGTGIYEQYF

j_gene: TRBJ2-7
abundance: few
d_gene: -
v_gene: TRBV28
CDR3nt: TGTGCCAGCAGCAGCGGGACAGAGCAGTACTTC
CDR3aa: CASSSGTEQYF

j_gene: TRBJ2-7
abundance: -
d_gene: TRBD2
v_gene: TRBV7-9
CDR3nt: TGTGCCAGCAGCTTCCTAGCGGACCCCACCTACGAGCAGTACTTC
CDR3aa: CASSFLADPTYEQYF

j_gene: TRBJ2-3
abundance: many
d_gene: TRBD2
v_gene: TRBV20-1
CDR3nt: TGCAGTGCTCCACCGGGGGGAAGCACAGATACGCAGTATTTT
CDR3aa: CSAPPGGSTDTQYF

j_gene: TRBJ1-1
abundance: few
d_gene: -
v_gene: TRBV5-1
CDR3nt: TGCGCCAGCAGCTTCGAGGCACCGAACACTGAAGCTTTCTTT
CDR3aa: CASSFEAPNTEAFF

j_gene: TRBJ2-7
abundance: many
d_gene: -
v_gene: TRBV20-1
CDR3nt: TGCAGTGCTAGAGATACTGCGGGATTCTACGAGCAGTACTTC
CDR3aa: CSARDTAGFYEQYF

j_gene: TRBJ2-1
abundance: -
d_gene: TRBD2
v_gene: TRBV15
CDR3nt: TGTGCCACCACGACTAGCGGGAGGAGGTATGAGCAGTTCTTC
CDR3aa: CATTTSGRRYEQFF